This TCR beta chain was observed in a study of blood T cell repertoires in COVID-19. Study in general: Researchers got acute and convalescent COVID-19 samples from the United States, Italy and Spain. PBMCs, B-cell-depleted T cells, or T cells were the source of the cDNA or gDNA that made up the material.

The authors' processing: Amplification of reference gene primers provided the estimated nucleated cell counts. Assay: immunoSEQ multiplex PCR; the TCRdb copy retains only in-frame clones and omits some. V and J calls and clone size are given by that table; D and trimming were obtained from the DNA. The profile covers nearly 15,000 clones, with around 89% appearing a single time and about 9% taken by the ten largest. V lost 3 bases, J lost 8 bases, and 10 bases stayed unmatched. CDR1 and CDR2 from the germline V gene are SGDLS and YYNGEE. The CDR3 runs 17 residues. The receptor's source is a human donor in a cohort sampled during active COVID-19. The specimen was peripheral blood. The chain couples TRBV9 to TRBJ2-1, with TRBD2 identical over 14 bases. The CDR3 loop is CASSAQGLAGVGHEQFF. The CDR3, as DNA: TGTGCCAGCAGCGCGCAGGGACTAGCGGGAGTCGGGCATGAGCAGTTCTTC.